The subject of this entry is one TCR beta chain. The entry originates in a study of blood T cell repertoires in COVID-19. Only in-frame clones appear in the TCRdb table, and some are missing; sequencing was by immunoSEQ multiplex PCR. The table shows 150,000 to 180,000 clones, with approximately 85% occurring only once. V dropped 0 bases and J dropped 6; count of bases not matched to a gene: 8. The CDR3 spans 15 residues. CDR1 and CDR2 (germline): LGHDT, YNNKEL (reference sequence). What was sequenced was peripheral blood. The clonotype originates from a man aged 55 to 69 with COVID-19, enrolled during active disease. The J gene is TRBJ2-7, the V gene TRBV3-1 (or the pseudogene TRBV3-2); 7 positions match TRBD2. The CDR3 DNA follows: TGTGCCAGCAGCCAAGATTGGGAGGGGCCAGGCGAGCAGTACTTC. This encodes CASSQDWEGPGEQYF.